The 17 T cell receptor beta chains below all came from one sample that was sequenced in a study of blood T cell repertoires in COVID-19. The repertoire was sequenced with immunoSEQ multiplex PCR; TCRdb's copy has only in-frame clones and lacks some. Of 150,000 or so clones in the sample, around 84% are singletons; the top ten hold 9.8%. Specimen: peripheral blood. These receptor sequences come from a woman aged 50 to 65 with acute or convalescent COVID-19.

The chain recombines TRBV5-3 with TRBJ2-5; D is unresolved. TRBV5-3 is an ORF, with its function uncertain. V lost 2 bases, J lost 1 base, and 12 bases lay in between. This CDR3 comprises 15 residues. CDR3 amino acids: CARSFGWSVQETQYF. CDR3 bases: TGTGCCAGAAGCTTCGGGTGGAGTGTCCAAGAGACCCAGTACTTC.

The gene calls are TRBV7-8 and TRBJ1-6, with D possibly TRBD1 on 6 matching bases. The CDR3 extends over 14 amino acids. Germline CDR1 reads SGHVS; CDR2 reads FQNEAQ. Deletions cut 5 bases from V and 7 bases from J, with 12 bases between. The chain's CDR3 is CASSPRTVNSPLHF. CDR3 DNA: TGTGCCAGCAGCCCGCGGACAGTAAATTCACCCCTCCACTTT.

For the CDR3, the DNA is TGTGCCACGCCCCCGGACAGGGAAGACTATGGCTACACCTTC. It specifies CATPPDREDYGYTF. This sequence joins TRBV24-1 and TRBJ1-2; 8 nucleotides match TRBD1. In germline, CDR1 is KGHDR, CDR2 SFDVKD. The CDR3 has 14 residues. J was trimmed by 3 bases and V by 10 bases; bases with no gene match: 9.

This chain uses TRBV7-2 with TRBJ2-1, with a tentative D call TRBD2 (6 bases). Trimming removed 5 bases at V and 0 bases at J, with 17 bases between. The CDR3 consists of 17 residues. CDR1 and CDR2 from the germline V gene are SGHTA and FQGNSA. The DNA of the CDR3 is TGTGCCAGCAGCCCGAATAGTCGGGGGTACTCCTACAATGAGCAGTTCTTC. It yields the protein CASSPNSRGYSYNEQFF.

The chain links TRBV10-1 to TRBJ2-2; D remains unclear. The CDR3 spans 14 residues. Trimming took off 4 bases at V and 6 bases at J, with 12 bases between the two ends. The germline V gene encodes CDR1 WNHNN and CDR2 SYGVQD (reference sequence). The CDR3 sequence is CASSVAYPPGELFF. CDR3 nucleotides: TGCGCCAGCAGTGTCGCGTACCCTCCCGGGGAGCTGTTTTTT.

CDR3 in amino acids: CASSPPIKEETQYF. Here the CDR3 DNA reads TGTGCCAGCAGCCCGCCAATAAAGGAGGAGACCCAGTACTTC. This sequence joins TRBV7-9 and TRBJ2-5; no clear D. The CDR3 has 14 amino acids. V lost 5 bases and J 5 bases, leaving 15 bases between the germline ends. Germline V gives CDR1 SEHNR, CDR2 FQNEAQ (reference sequence). The full variable domain, rest sourced from reference TRBV7-9 and TRBJ2-5, is DTGVSQNPRHKITKRGQNVTFRCDPISEHNRLYWYRQTLGQGPEFLTYFQNEAQLEKSRLLSDRFSAERPKGSFSTLEIQRTEQGDSAMYLCASSPPIKEETQYFGPGTRLLVL.

The CDR3 DNA sequence: TGTGCCAGCAGCCAAGAGACAGGGAGTGCCATAGATACGCAGTATTTT. This encodes CASSQETGSAIDTQYF. V and J are TRBV3-1 (or the pseudogene TRBV3-2) and TRBJ2-3; 7 nucleotides line up with TRBD1. V lost 0 bases and J lost 5; bases outside the gene matches: 8. The CDR3 spans 16 residues. CDR1 and CDR2 from the germline V gene are LGHDT and YNNKEL (reference sequence).

This chain connects TRBV18 to TRBJ2-5, with D possibly matching TRBD2 (5 bases). The length of the CDR3 is 14 residues. In germline, CDR1 is KGHSH, CDR2 LQKENI. With 2 bases removed from V and 3 bases from J, the gap between germline ends came to 10 bases. The CDR3 DNA reads TGTGCCAGCTCACCAACGCTAGCTAAAGAGACCCAGTACTTC. Encoded protein: CASSPTLAKETQYF.

V gene TRBV4-3 combines with J gene TRBJ1-4, with TRBD1 matching 9 bases. J gave up 6 bases and V 3 bases, and 11 bases lay outside the gene matches. The V gene's germline CDR1 is LGHNA and CDR2 YSLEER. The CDR3 covers 17 residues. CDR3 nucleotides: TGCGCCAGCAGCCACAACCGAGGGAGACAGGGGGATGAAAAACTGTTTTTT. Amino acids: CASSHNRGRQGDEKLFF.

This chain uses TRBV4-3 with TRBJ2-1; TRBD2 agrees at 7 bases. J lost 4 bases, V lost 2 bases, and 8 bases had no gene match. CDR1 and CDR2 from the germline V gene are LGHNA and YSLEER. CDR3 length equals 16 residues. The CDR3 region has the DNA TGCGCCAGCAGCCAACTCGGGGGGAACCCGTACAATGAGCAGTTCTTC. Protein sequence: CASSQLGGNPYNEQFF.

This clone was found once. This rearrangement joins TRBV7-9 to TRBJ1-4; D perhaps matches TRBD1 (6 bases). Trimming took off 5 bases at V and 8 bases at J, with 12 bases between the two ends. The CDR3 consists of 13 residues. The germline V gene encodes CDR1 SEHNR and CDR2 FQNEAQ (reference sequence). DNA for the CDR3: TGTGCCAGCAGCGTCGGGACACTAGAAAAACTGTTTTTT. Encoded protein: CASSVGTLEKLFF.

The V gene is TRBV20-1, the J gene TRBJ2-7; no clear D. CDR1 and CDR2 from the germline V gene are DFQATT and SNEGSKA (reference sequence). Trimming shortened V by 4 bases and J by 4 bases, and 8 bases separated the two germline ends. The length of the CDR3 is 11 residues. The CDR3 loop is CSAMTGYEQYF. CDR3 sequence (DNA): TGCAGTGCTATGACCGGGTACGAGCAGTACTTC.

This chain uses TRBV4-1 with TRBJ2-7, with 16 bases fitting TRBD2. CDR1 and CDR2 from the germline V gene are MGHRA and YSYEKL. CDR3 size: 20 residues. V shed 3 bases and J 2 bases; nucleotides not matched to a gene: 13. CDR3 region: CASSHLNPRGLAGGPYEQYF. The CDR3 DNA follows: TGCGCCAGCAGCCACCTCAACCCCCGGGGACTAGCGGGAGGGCCCTACGAGCAGTACTTC.

This clone showed up just once. The V call is TRBV29-1, the J call TRBJ1-4, with D perhaps TRBD1 (5 bases). Trimming removed 6 bases at V and 8 bases at J, with 16 bases between. The CDR3 covers 13 residues. The germline V gene has CDR1 SQVTM and CDR2 ANQGSEA. DNA for the CDR3: TGCAGCGTATGGGACTCGGTTGTAGAAAAACTGTTTTTT. Translating gives CSVWDSVVEKLFF.

Here the CDR3 reads CASSYGQRGWGYTF. CDR3 DNA sequence: TGTGCCAGCAGTTACGGTCAAAGGGGGTGGGGCTACACCTTC. The V gene is TRBV6-5, the J gene TRBJ1-2; TRBD1 might be the D (6 bases). The germline V gene encodes CDR1 MNHEY and CDR2 SVGAGI. The CDR3 runs 14 residues. V was cut by 2 bases and J by 8 bases, with 15 bases left in between.

This clone has more than one count but fewer than ten. This chain uses TRBV10-1 with TRBJ1-3; D gene unclear. The CDR3 consists of 14 residues. Looked up from germline, CDR1 is WNHNN and CDR2 is SYGVQD (reference sequence). The V and J ends lost 5 bases and 0 bases respectively, with 8 bases between them. CDR3 loop: CASSPGSSGNTIYF. The CDR3 DNA sequence: TGCGCCAGCAGTCCAGGAAGCTCTGGAAACACCATATATTTT.

The chain is built from TRBV9 and TRBJ2-5; possibly TRBD1 for D (5 bases). V lost 4 bases, J lost 5 bases, and 15 bases lay in between. Germline V gene data show CDR1 as SGDLS and CDR2 as YYNGEE. The CDR3 totals 14 residues. The CDR3, as DNA: TGTGCCAGCAGCCCCGCAGGGTTTGGGGAGACCCAGTACTTC. It encodes CASSPAGFGETQYF.